This T cell receptor beta chain derives from a study of regulatory T cells in long-lasting Graves disease. In the study overall: For under 3 months, newly diagnosed Graves' patients had been taking antithyroid drugs.

Indicated time point: newly diagnosed GD, antithyroid drugs for less than 3 months. PBMCs were the source of the RNA used for TCR sequencing. The peripheral blood volume drawn was 7.5 to 9.5 milliliters, and it was collected into EDTA tubes. The authors built TCR beta libraries using iRepertoire HTBI primers and Arm-PCR of CDR3 regions. In the authors' workflow: Across all samples, about 60 TRBV segments and 14 TRBJ segments were identified. TCRdb redid the calling of the multiplex PCR reads with MiXCR, one entry per CDR3 protein. The V and J calls shown here were made by TCRdb, not taken from the authors' results. This sample yields 200,000 to 250,000 distinct CDR3 sequences, of which 20% are seen a single time; over 11% belongs to the top ten. Of note for this clonotype: A read error likely explains this, since a far larger clone differs by one base.

This sequence was found in a female donor with Graves disease. The sequenced sample was peripheral blood mononuclear cells (PBMCs), obtained at new diagnosis, from a patient treated with antithyroid drugs.

CDR3 in amino acids: CASSAGGRETQFF. The DNA for the CDR3 is TGTGCCAGCAGCGCAGGGGGCCGGGAGACCCAGTTCTTC. The chain joins TRBV12-3 or TRBV12-4 to TRBJ2-1; 8 bases align to TRBD1. The V gene end was trimmed by 6 bases and the J gene end by 13 bases; junction bases not matched to a gene: 11. The CDR3 extends over 13 amino acids.